This T cell receptor beta chain was identified in a study of blood T cell repertoires in COVID-19. Study-wide background: From the United States, Italy and Spain came samples of acute and convalescent COVID-19.

With 4 bases removed from V and 8 bases from J, the gap between germline ends came to 10 bases. There are 13 residues in the CDR3. CDR1 is SGHRS, CDR2 YFSETQ, per germline. Original handling: Nucleated cell counts were estimated from reference gene primer amplification. The table came from immunoSEQ multiplex PCR; TCRdb's copy has only in-frame clones and leaves some out. The DNA was the basis for D and trimming; V, J and clone size are from that table. The sample lists 150,000 to 200,000 clones, under 80% occurring once. The rearrangement links TRBV5-1 to TRBJ1-6; D gene unclear. The specimen sequenced was peripheral blood. The TCR originated in a woman at least 80 years old with acute or convalescent COVID-19. DNA for the CDR3: TGCGCCAGCAGCCCCTCAGAAGATTCACCCCTCCACTTT. Protein sequence: CASSPSEDSPLHF.